The 28 T cell receptor beta chains below were found in one sample sequenced in a study of radiotherapy plus CTLA-4 blockade in lung cancer (dated by TCRdb to about 2018). Libraries were constructed by the immunoSEQ multiplex PCR assay. As stored in TCRdb, this immuneACCESS dataset retains in-frame rearrangements with V and J assigned. A fraction of the clones does not appear; measured against another copy, unresolved V genes explain less than half of the discrepancy, and the remainder lacks a known reason. Here the sample has 75,000 to 95,000 clones; roughly 80% occur a single time. More than 20% of the sample is in the top ten clones. The sequencing used peripheral blood, collected from a patient treated with radiotherapy plus ipilimumab. The receptors stem from a human donor with non-small cell lung cancer that progressed on radiotherapy plus ipilimumab.

V and J are TRBV30 and TRBJ1-2; 7 bases fit TRBD1. V shed 0 bases and J 4 bases; nucleotides not matched to a gene: 2. The germline V gene encodes CDR1 GTSNPN and CDR2 SVGIG (reference sequence). CDR3 length equals 13 residues. CDR3: CAWSVTGVYGYTF. DNA of the CDR3: TGTGCCTGGAGTGTTACAGGGGTCTATGGCTACACCTTC.

This clone has only a few counts. The rearrangement joins TRBV6-4 to TRBJ2-2, with D uncertain. Germline CDR1 and CDR2: MRHNA and SNTAGT. Trimming removed 6 bases at V and 1 base at J, with 9 bases between. This CDR3 region has 14 residues. The CDR3 here is CASSVDWNTGELFF. The CDR3 coding sequence is TGTGCCAGCAGCGTTGACTGGAACACCGGGGAGCTGTTTTTT.

This clone was observed once. V and J are TRBV28 and TRBJ2-2, with 8 bases identical to TRBD1. The CDR3 spans 17 residues. Unmatched junction bases numbered 14, after V lost 6 bases and J lost 5 bases. The V gene's germline CDR1 is MDHEN and CDR2 SYDVKM. Written as DNA, the CDR3 is TGTGCCAGCAGGGATTCACTATGGGACAGGTCAACCGGGGAGCTGTTTTTT. It yields the protein CASRDSLWDRSTGELFF.

The genes are TRBV10-2 and TRBJ2-7; tentative D call: TRBD1 (10 bases). Germline CDR1 reads WSHSY; CDR2 reads SAAADI. Trimming took off 7 bases at V and 6 bases at J, with 34 bases between the two ends. The CDR3 covers 19 residues. In DNA, the CDR3 is TGCGCCAGCACCCCGACAGGGGGCGGTTTATCAGGCGGGAGGGGCGAGCAGTACGTC. Amino acid sequence: CASTPTGGGLSGGRGEQYV.

The chain combines TRBV18 with TRBJ1-5, with 7 bases that match TRBD1. This CDR3 is 15 amino acids long. The trim removed 4 bases at V and 0 bases at J, leaving 3 bases unmatched. From germline, CDR1 is KGHSH and CDR2 LQKENI. CDR3 sequence reads: CASSQGAGSNQPQHF. For the CDR3, the DNA is TGTGCCAGCTCACAGGGGGCCGGTAGCAATCAGCCCCAGCATTTT.

This sequence joins TRBV2 and TRBJ2-7; no firm D call. Germline values: CDR1 SNHLY, CDR2 FYNNEI. Between the trimmed V and J ends, which lost 8 bases and 0 bases, there was a span of 5 bases. The CDR3 has 11 amino acids. The CDR3 reads CASADSYEQYV. The DNA for the CDR3 is TGTGCCAGCGCAGACTCCTACGAGCAGTACGTC.

This clone was seen a single time. The V and J genes are TRBV5-4 and TRBJ2-5; TRBD2 might be the D (6 bases). V dropped 4 bases and J dropped 0 bases, with 10 bases sitting between them. Germline-derived CDR1 and CDR2 are SGHNT and YYREEE (reference sequence). This CDR3 spans 14 amino acids. The CDR3 here is CASSLRGYQETQYF. The CDR3, as DNA: TGTGCCAGCAGCCTACGGGGGTACCAAGAGACCCAGTACTTC.

The rearrangement links TRBV6-6 to TRBJ1-4, with unresolved D. CDR1 and CDR2 from the germline V gene are MNHNY and SVGAGI (reference sequence). Trimming shortened V by 8 bases and J by 3 bases, and 7 bases separated the two germline ends. This CDR3 region has 12 residues. The CDR3 DNA reads as TGTGCCAGCTCGACGGCTAATGAAAAACTGTTTTTT. Translating it yields CASSTANEKLFF.

The chain recombines TRBV6-6 with TRBJ2-7, with a tentative D call TRBD2 (5 bases). Germline-derived CDR1 and CDR2 are MNHNY and SVGAGI (reference sequence). This CDR3 region has 15 residues. V lost 5 bases and J 1 base, leaving 15 bases between the germline ends. CDR3 coding DNA: TGTGCCAGCAGTGACCCCCAGCGGAGTTCCTACGAGCAGTACTTC. This codes for CASSDPQRSSYEQYF.

V is TRBV28 and J is TRBJ2-1; 7 bases are a match to TRBD1. The length of the CDR3 is 16 residues. Germline CDR1 MDHEN, CDR2 SYDVKM. J lost 7 bases, V lost 5 bases, and 14 bases had no gene match. CDR3 loop: CASSPRQGIGQNEQFF. The CDR3, as DNA: TGTGCCAGCAGTCCCAGACAGGGCATAGGTCAAAATGAGCAGTTCTTC.

This chain links TRBV19 with TRBJ2-5; 12 bases map to TRBD1. This CDR3 spans 15 amino acids. The V segment lost 5 bases and the J segment 4 bases; nucleotides outside the gene matches: 5. Germline lookup yields CDR1 LNHDA and CDR2 SQIVND (reference sequence). CDR3: CASSVRDRGLETQYF. Written as DNA, the CDR3 is TGTGCCAGTAGTGTCCGGGACAGGGGGCTAGAGACCCAGTACTTC.

In its sample, this clone was seen once. The chain carries TRBV5-1 and TRBJ2-2, with D possibly TRBD2 on 6 matching bases. V was cut by 1 base and J by 3 bases, with 10 bases left in between. The CDR3 has 15 amino acids. CDR1 and CDR2 from the germline V gene are SGHRS and YFSETQ. CDR3 sequence: CASSLYGDYTGELFF. CDR3 in DNA: TGCGCCAGCAGCTTGTACGGGGACTACACCGGGGAGCTGTTTTTT.

This rearrangement joins TRBV30 to TRBJ1-2; D is ambiguous. V lost 0 bases, J lost 7 bases, and 12 bases lay in between. The CDR3 loop spans 13 amino acids. Germline V gives CDR1 GTSNPN, CDR2 SVGIG (reference sequence). DNA for the CDR3: TGTGCCTGGAGTGTAGACGGGGTCGGTGGCTACACCTTC. This translates into CAWSVDGVGGYTF.

This clone has only one observation. This sequence joins TRBV19 and TRBJ2-7; D is perhaps TRBD2 (5 bases). V was clipped by 1 base and J by 4 bases, with 8 bases between them. The CDR3 length is 13 residues. Per the germline V gene, CDR1 is LNHDA and CDR2 is SQIVND (reference sequence). The CDR3 loop is CASSIVPGYEQYV. The CDR3 DNA reads as TGTGCCAGTAGTATAGTGCCGGGGTACGAGCAGTACGTC.

This clone was found once. The chain employs TRBV27 and TRBJ1-2; 10 nucleotides match TRBD1. Losses at the gene ends were 8 bases for V and 7 bases for J; bases not matched to a gene: 13. The germline V gene has CDR1 MNHEY and CDR2 SMNVEV (reference sequence). The CDR3 is 15 residues long. The CDR3 nucleotides are TGTGCCAGCGCGGCCTTGGGGACAGGGGTTGGTGGCTACACCTTC. Translation: CASAALGTGVGGYTF.

V and J are TRBV7-9 and TRBJ2-3; D may be TRBD2 (6 bases). The CDR3 extends over 15 amino acids. V was shortened by 5 bases and J by 0 bases, with 12 bases between the two germline ends. Germline values: CDR1 SEHNR, CDR2 FQNEAQ (reference sequence). The CDR3 DNA reads as TGTGCCAGCAGCCCTAGCGCTACTAGCACAGATACGCAGTATTTT. It is translated as CASSPSATSTDTQYF.

A single count supports this clone. This chain joins TRBV20-1 and TRBJ1-5; D may be TRBD1 (5 bases). The CDR3 runs 11 residues. V lost 3 bases and J 8 bases, leaving 8 bases between the germline ends. Germline V lookup: CDR1 DFQATT, CDR2 SNEGSKA (reference sequence). The CDR3 here is CSARGGEPQHF. CDR3 nucleotides: TGCAGTGCTAGGGGGGGAGAGCCCCAGCATTTT.

V gene TRBV18 combines with J gene TRBJ2-2; maybe TRBD2 (5 bases). Per germline, CDR1 KGHSH and CDR2 LQKENI. The CDR3 is 14 amino acids. V lost 8 bases and J lost 5, with 15 bases in between. CDR3 sequence (DNA): TGTGCCAGCGCAACGATTTTAGCGACCGGGGAGCTGTTTTTT. It specifies CASATILATGELFF.

The chain has TRBV5-6 and TRBJ2-7; 13 bases agree with TRBD2. J lost 1 base, V lost 4 bases, and 8 bases had no gene match. The length of the CDR3 is 17 residues. Germline V gives CDR1 SGHDT, CDR2 YYEEEE. This chain's CDR3 is CASSTWTSGSKSYEQYF. The CDR3 DNA reads TGTGCCAGCAGCACCTGGACTAGCGGGAGTAAATCCTACGAGCAGTACTTC.

The chain links TRBV6-5 to TRBJ2-1, with 14 bases that match TRBD2. The V and J ends lost 6 bases and 7 bases, in that order; junction bases with no gene match: 5. From germline, CDR1 is MNHEY and CDR2 SVGAGI. The CDR3 runs to 15 residues. The CDR3 region has the DNA TGTGCCAGCAGCAGACTAGCGGGAGGGCTAAATGAGCAGTTCTTC. It encodes CASSRLAGGLNEQFF.

This chain joins TRBV2 and TRBJ1-2; D not certain. This CDR3 has 12 residues. The ends were cut back, 4 bases at V and 8 bases at J, with 11 bases in the middle. CDR1 and CDR2 (germline): SNHLY, FYNNEI. The CDR3 nucleotides read TGTGCCAGCAGTGTACTTGGAGGGGGCTACACCTTC. Its translation is CASSVLGGGYTF.

The chain employs TRBV6-6 and TRBJ1-1; D gene unclear. Trimming left V 2 bases short and J 3 bases short, with 10 bases between. The CDR3 is 14 amino acids. Germline V gene data show CDR1 as MNHNY and CDR2 as SVGAGI (reference sequence). CDR3 residues: CASSYLGADTEAFF. The CDR3 nucleotides read TGTGCCAGCAGTTACCTGGGCGCGGACACTGAAGCTTTCTTT.

This clone was detected a few times. This chain links TRBV6-1 with TRBJ2-3; D is possibly TRBD1 or TRBD2 (7 bases each). This CDR3 has 17 residues. Germline lookup yields CDR1 MNHNS and CDR2 SASEGT. Trimming removed 1 base at V and 1 base at J, with 15 bases between. CDR3 sequence: CASSEVGAGGGTDTQYF. CDR3 nucleotides: TGTGCCAGCAGTGAAGTCGGGGCAGGGGGGGGCACAGATACGCAGTATTTT.

This rearrangement joins TRBV19 to TRBJ2-1; no definite D call. CDR3 length: 11 amino acids. Germline lookup yields CDR1 LNHDA and CDR2 SQIVND (reference sequence). The ends were cut back, 5 bases at V and 9 bases at J, with 8 bases in the middle. CDR3 DNA sequence: TGTGCCAGTAGTGTGAACATTGAGCAGTTCTTC. Encoded protein: CASSVNIEQFF.

The chain joins TRBV6-5 to TRBJ1-5; D might be TRBD1 (6 bases). The ends were cut back, 5 bases at V and 0 bases at J, with 11 bases in the middle. The CDR3 is 15 residues long. Per the germline V gene, CDR1 is MNHEY and CDR2 is SVGAGI. The CDR3: CASSQQGNSNQPQHF. The DNA of the CDR3 is TGTGCCAGCAGTCAACAGGGAAATAGCAATCAGCCCCAGCATTTT.

The rearrangement uses TRBV12-5 and TRBJ2-3, with unresolved D. V shed 2 bases and J shed 6 bases, with 3 bases lying between them. Germline loops: CDR1 LGHNT, CDR2 FRNRAP. The CDR3 totals 11 residues. CDR3 loop: CASGLMDTQYF. The CDR3 coding sequence is TGTGCTAGTGGTTTGATGGATACGCAGTATTTT.

With respect to this clone: The junction differs from germline at one of its ends, possibly a read error. In the same sample, other DNA sequences code for this CDR3. This chain connects TRBV2 to TRBJ1-5; 9 nucleotides align to TRBD1. Germline CDR1 and CDR2: SNHLY and FYNNEI. The CDR3 length is 17 residues. The CDR3 region is CASSARQGDPNNQPQHF. Written as DNA, the CDR3 is TGCGCCAGCAGTGCACGACAGGGGGATCCGAACAATCAGCCCCAGCATTTT.

The chain combines TRBV6-5 with TRBJ2-1, with TRBD2 as a possible D gene (5 bases). In germline, CDR1 is MNHEY, CDR2 SVGAGI. V lost 4 bases and J lost 8, with 18 bases in between. This CDR3 has 15 amino acids. CDR3 region: CASSSGLSRLDEQFF. CDR3 coding DNA: TGTGCCAGCAGTTCGGGGTTAAGCCGATTGGATGAGCAGTTCTTC.